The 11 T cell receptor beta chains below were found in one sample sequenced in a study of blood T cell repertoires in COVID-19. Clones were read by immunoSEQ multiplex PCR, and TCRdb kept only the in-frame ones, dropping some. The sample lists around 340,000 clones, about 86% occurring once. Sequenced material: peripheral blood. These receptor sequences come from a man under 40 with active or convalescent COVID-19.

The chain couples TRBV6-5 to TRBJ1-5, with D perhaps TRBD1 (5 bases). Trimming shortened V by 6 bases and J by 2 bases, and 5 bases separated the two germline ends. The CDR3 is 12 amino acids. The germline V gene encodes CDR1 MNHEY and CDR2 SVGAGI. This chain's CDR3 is CASRQGNQPQHF. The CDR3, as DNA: TGTGCCAGCAGACAGGGCAATCAGCCCCAGCATTTT.

CDR3 sequence reads: CASSLVDSHGYTF. CDR3 DNA: TGTGCCAGCAGCTTGGTTGACAGCCATGGCTACACCTTC. J is TRBJ1-2 and V is TRBV5-5; tentatively, D is TRBD1 (5 bases). Germline loops: CDR1 SGHKS, CDR2 YYEKEE (reference sequence). There are 13 residues in the CDR3. Trimming took 0 bases from V and 6 from J, leaving 9 bases between them.

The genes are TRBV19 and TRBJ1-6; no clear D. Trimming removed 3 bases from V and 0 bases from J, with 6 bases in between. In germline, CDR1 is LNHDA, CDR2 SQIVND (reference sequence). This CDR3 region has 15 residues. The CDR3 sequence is CASSITSSYNSPLHF. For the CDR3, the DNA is TGTGCCAGTAGTATTACCAGCTCCTATAATTCACCCCTCCACTTT.

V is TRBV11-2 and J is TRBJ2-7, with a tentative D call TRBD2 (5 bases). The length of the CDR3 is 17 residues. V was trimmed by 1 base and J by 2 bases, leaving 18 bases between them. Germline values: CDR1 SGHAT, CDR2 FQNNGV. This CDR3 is CASSLGQIGLSPYEQYF. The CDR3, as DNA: TGTGCCAGCAGCTTAGGGCAAATCGGACTCAGCCCCTACGAGCAGTACTTC.

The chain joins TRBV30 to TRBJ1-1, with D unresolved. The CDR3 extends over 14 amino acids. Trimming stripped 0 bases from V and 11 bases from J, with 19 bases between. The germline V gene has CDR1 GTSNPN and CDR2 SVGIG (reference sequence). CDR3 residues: CAWSVRGGSRRAFF. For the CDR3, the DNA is TGTGCCTGGAGTGTACGAGGTGGCAGCCGGCGTGCTTTCTTT.

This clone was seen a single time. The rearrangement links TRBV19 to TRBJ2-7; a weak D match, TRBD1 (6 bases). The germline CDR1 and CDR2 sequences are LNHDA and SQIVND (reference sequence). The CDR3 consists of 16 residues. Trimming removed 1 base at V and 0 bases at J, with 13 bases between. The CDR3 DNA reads TGTGCCAGTAGTATAGTGGCGACAGGAACCTCCTACGAGCAGTACTTC. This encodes CASSIVATGTSYEQYF.

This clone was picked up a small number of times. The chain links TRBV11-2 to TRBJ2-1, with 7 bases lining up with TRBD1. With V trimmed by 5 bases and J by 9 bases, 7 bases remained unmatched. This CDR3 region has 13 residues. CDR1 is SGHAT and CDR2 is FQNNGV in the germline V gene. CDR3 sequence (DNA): TGTGCCAGCAGCACGGACAGGTTAGGTGAGCAGTTCTTC. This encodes CASSTDRLGEQFF.

CDR3 sequence: CASSRQVRDRGSYEQYF. DNA of the CDR3: TGTGCCAGCAGCCGTCAGGTGAGGGACAGGGGTTCCTACGAGCAGTACTTC. The chain combines TRBV11-2 with TRBJ2-7; 10 bases match TRBD1. Germline V gene lookup returns CDR1 SGHAT and CDR2 FQNNGV. The CDR3 has 17 residues. V lost 5 bases to trimming and J lost 1 base; unmatched junction nucleotides: 11.

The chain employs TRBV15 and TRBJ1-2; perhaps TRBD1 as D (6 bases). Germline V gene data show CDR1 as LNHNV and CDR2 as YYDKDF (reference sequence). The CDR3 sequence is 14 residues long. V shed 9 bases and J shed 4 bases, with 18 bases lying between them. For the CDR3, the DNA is TGTGCCACGTCCGAAAGGGACACAGGCTATGGCTACACCTTC. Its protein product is CATSERDTGYGYTF.

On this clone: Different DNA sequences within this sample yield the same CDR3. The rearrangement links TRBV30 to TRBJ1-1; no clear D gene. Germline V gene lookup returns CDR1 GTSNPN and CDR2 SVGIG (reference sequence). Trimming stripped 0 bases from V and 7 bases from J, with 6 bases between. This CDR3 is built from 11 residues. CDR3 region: CAWSVGGEAFF. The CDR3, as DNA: TGTGCCTGGAGTGTAGGAGGTGAAGCTTTCTTT.

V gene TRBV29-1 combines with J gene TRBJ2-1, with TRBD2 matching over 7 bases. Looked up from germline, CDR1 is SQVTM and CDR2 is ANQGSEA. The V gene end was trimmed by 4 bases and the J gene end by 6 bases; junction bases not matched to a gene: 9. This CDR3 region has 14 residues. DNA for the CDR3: TGCAGCGTTGGAGCGGAGCGGGACTTCAATGAGCAGTTCTTC. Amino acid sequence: CSVGAERDFNEQFF.